The 18 T cell receptor beta chains listed next were all sequenced from one sample in a study of control samples from healthy donors and cancer patients. Data came from immunoSEQ multiplex PCR; TCRdb stores just in-frame clones and leaves some out. The table lists about 85,000 clones, 85% to 90% of them singletons. The sequenced sample was blood. Source of these receptors: a woman in her fifties or sixties in good health.

This rearrangement joins TRBV6-5 to TRBJ2-3; the D gene is possibly TRBD1 (6 bases). CDR1 is MNHEY and CDR2 is SVGAGI in the germline V gene. CDR3 length: 13 amino acids. The ends were cut back, 6 bases at V and 5 bases at J, with 12 bases in the middle. CDR3 nucleotides: TGTGCCAGCAGAAATCACAGGGAAGATACGCAGTATTTT. Translating gives CASRNHREDTQYF.

The V call is TRBV5-1, the J call TRBJ1-4; D may be TRBD1 (6 bases). V lost 5 bases, J lost 3 bases, and 14 bases lay in between. The germline gives CDR1 SGHRS, CDR2 YFSETQ. This CDR3 has 15 amino acids. CDR3 coding DNA: TGCGCCAGCAGTTGGACAGCAGCCTCTAATGAAAAACTGTTTTTT. This encodes CASSWTAASNEKLFF.

This chain links TRBV2 with TRBJ2-3; D not resolved. Germline CDR1 is SNHLY and CDR2 is FYNNEI. V was shortened by 1 base and J by 1 base, with 6 bases between the two germline ends. The CDR3 loop spans 14 amino acids. Written as DNA, the CDR3 is TGTGCCAGCAGTGAAGGGGCGGGCACAGATACGCAGTATTTT. Protein product: CASSEGAGTDTQYF.

The rearrangement links TRBV15 to TRBJ2-1; D tentatively reads TRBD1 or TRBD2 (5 bases each). Germline values: CDR1 LNHNV, CDR2 YYDKDF (reference sequence). The V end was cut by 2 bases, the J end by 3 bases, with 17 bases between. This CDR3 is built from 17 residues. CDR3 in amino acids: CATSRNPWDLGYNEQFF. The CDR3 region has the DNA TGTGCCACCAGCAGAAATCCCTGGGACCTGGGCTACAATGAGCAGTTCTTC.

V gene TRBV18 combines with J gene TRBJ2-1; D unclear. This CDR3 comprises 17 residues. Trimming pared 0 bases from V and 0 bases from J, leaving 12 bases between. Per the germline V gene, CDR1 is KGHSH and CDR2 is LQKENI. CDR3: CASSPPVGGGSYNEQFF. CDR3 DNA: TGTGCCAGCTCACCACCGGTCGGCGGTGGCTCCTACAATGAGCAGTTCTTC.

In DNA, the CDR3 is TGCAGCGTCGCGGGACTAGCGGGGACCTACGAGCAGTACTTC. Translation: CSVAGLAGTYEQYF. The chain uses TRBV29-1 and TRBJ2-7; 13 bases are a match to TRBD2. In germline, CDR1 is SQVTM, CDR2 ANQGSEA. V was pared by 6 bases and J by 2 bases, with 4 bases of the junction left unmatched. CDR3 length: 14 residues.

This clone appeared a single time. The chain carries TRBV7-9 and TRBJ1-5; no clear D. Germline assignment: CDR1 SEHNR and CDR2 FQNEAQ (reference sequence). Trimming left V 3 bases short and J 10 bases short, with 7 bases between. The CDR3 consists of 11 residues. CDR3 residues: CASSLEGPQHF. Written as DNA, the CDR3 is TGTGCCAGCAGCTTGGAAGGACCCCAGCATTTT.

CDR3 DNA: TGCAGTGCTAGTACGCTTTTCTACAATGAGCAGTTCTTC. As protein: CSASTLFYNEQFF. The chain links TRBV20-1 to TRBJ2-1; D remains unclear. Trimming removed 3 bases from V and 3 bases from J, with 9 bases in between. The CDR3 is 13 amino acids. Germline V lookup: CDR1 DFQATT, CDR2 SNEGSKA (reference sequence).

The chain employs TRBV29-1 and TRBJ1-2; D is unresolved. Germline values: CDR1 SQVTM, CDR2 ANQGSEA. CDR3 length: 15 amino acids. The V gene lost 2 bases and the J gene lost 8 bases, with 21 bases spanning the gap. CDR3 in amino acids: CSVELYIGGISGYTF. The DNA for the CDR3 is TGCAGCGTTGAACTTTATATTGGCGGTATCTCAGGCTACACCTTC.

The gene calls are TRBV27 and TRBJ1-4, with a weak D call TRBD1 (5 bases). With 6 bases removed from V and 14 bases from J, the gap between germline ends came to 22 bases. The germline V gene encodes CDR1 MNHEY and CDR2 SMNVEV (reference sequence). CDR3 length equals 14 residues. The CDR3 sequence: CASRQQEYNEILFF. For the CDR3, the DNA is TGTGCCAGCAGACAACAGGAATATAATGAAATCCTGTTTTTT.

The CDR3 sequence: CASTRRTGGSGNTIYF. The CDR3 nucleotides are TGTGCCAGCACTCGGCGGACAGGGGGCTCTGGAAACACCATATATTTT. This chain links TRBV3-1 (or the pseudogene TRBV3-2) with TRBJ1-3; 10 bases fit TRBD1. Germline lookup yields CDR1 LGHDT and CDR2 YNNKEL (reference sequence). This CDR3 has 16 amino acids. V was pared by 7 bases and J by 0 bases, with 6 bases of the junction left unmatched.

A remark on this clone: Compared with germline, one end of the junction differs, possibly owing to a read error. This chain links TRBV6-2 or TRBV6-3 with TRBJ2-2, with D possibly called TRBD1 or TRBD2 (5 bases each). CDR1 is MNHEY, CDR2 SVGEGT, per germline. This CDR3 comprises 12 residues. CDR3 nucleotide sequence: TGTGCCAGCAGTCATCCGGGTGGGGGGCTGTTTTTT. Translation: CASSHPGGGLFF.

The chain joins TRBV20-1 to TRBJ1-3, with no clear D. From germline, CDR1 is DFQATT and CDR2 SNEGSKA (reference sequence). There are 11 residues in the CDR3. The V end was cut by 7 bases, the J end by 8 bases, with 12 bases between. In DNA form, the CDR3 reads TGCAGTGGACGACGGTGGGACACCATATATTTT. This translates into CSGRRWDTIYF.

The chain links TRBV10-3 to TRBJ1-2; 11 bases fit TRBD1. The V and J ends lost 10 bases and 7 bases, in that order; junction bases with no gene match: 5. Germline CDR1 and CDR2: ENHRY and SYGVKD. This CDR3 comprises 12 residues. CDR3 loop: CATEGQGGGYTF. CDR3 nucleotide sequence: TGTGCCACAGAGGGACAGGGGGGTGGCTACACCTTC.

The chain employs TRBV2 and TRBJ1-2; no clear D gene. CDR1 and CDR2 (germline): SNHLY, FYNNEI. The CDR3 contains 10 residues. Trimming shortened V by 6 bases and J by 4 bases, and 3 bases separated the two germline ends. CDR3: CASRIYGYTF. In DNA, the CDR3 is TGTGCCAGCAGGATCTATGGCTACACCTTC.

The rearrangement uses TRBV4-1 and TRBJ2-7; D tentatively reads TRBD1 or TRBD2 (5 bases each). Germline CDR1 reads MGHRA; CDR2 reads YSYEKL. V gave up 2 bases and J gave up 3 bases, with 14 bases separating them. The CDR3 loop spans 15 amino acids. CDR3 sequence: CASSQSSGTIYEQYF. CDR3 in DNA: TGCGCCAGCAGCCAATCCTCGGGGACCATCTACGAGCAGTACTTC.

The rearrangement uses TRBV7-3 and TRBJ2-1; possibly TRBD2 for D (5 bases). In germline, CDR1 is SGHTA, CDR2 FQGTGA. The CDR3 length is 13 residues. V was pared by 5 bases and J by 9 bases, with 14 bases between. CDR3 nucleotides: TGTGCCAGCAGCAGTCAGACGGGGAGTGAGCAGTTCTTC. It encodes CASSSQTGSEQFF.

The V gene is TRBV11-3, the J gene TRBJ2-1, with D possibly TRBD1 on 6 matching bases. CDR1 is SGHNT and CDR2 is YENEEA in the germline V gene. V lost 0 bases, J lost 8 bases, and 17 bases lay in between. The CDR3 spans 16 residues. CDR3 region: CASSLDPTRGRYEQFF. CDR3 sequence (DNA): TGTGCCAGCAGCTTAGATCCAACTAGGGGGAGATATGAGCAGTTCTTC. Complete variable domain (other parts from reference TRBV11-3 and TRBJ2-1): EAGVVQSPRYKIIEKKQPVAFWCNPISGHNTLYWYLQNLGQGPELLIRYENEEAVDDSQLPKDRFSAERLKGVDSTLKIQPAELGDSAVYLCASSLDPTRGRYEQFFGPGTRLTVL.